This T cell receptor (beta chain) derives from a study of blood T cell repertoires in COVID-19. Study as a whole: Acute-phase and convalescent COVID-19 samples originated in the United States, Italy and Spain. PBMCs, B-cell-depleted T cells, or T cells were the source of the cDNA or gDNA that made up the material.

Germline assignment: CDR1 SGHAT and CDR2 FQNNGV. Trimming removed 3 bases from V and 5 bases from J, with 10 bases in between. The CDR3 is 13 amino acids. In terms of age and location, participants ranged from roughly 18 to 100 years and lived in about two dozen US areas. Original analysis: Reference gene primer amplification gave nucleated cell count estimates. Profiled with immunoSEQ multiplex PCR; TCRdb holds only in-frame clones, not every one. D and trimming were read from the DNA, whereas the V and J calls and clone size are those reported in that table. The table has 300,000 to 500,000 clones, approximately 85% seen once; the top ten hold approximately 2%.

V gene TRBV11-2 combines with J gene TRBJ1-1, with D possibly TRBD1 on 6 matching bases. Material for sequencing was PBMCs or T cells enriched from blood (not recorded which). This sequence originates from a woman aged 40 to 50 with acute COVID-19. The chain's CDR3 is CASSLQGLTEAFF. The CDR3 nucleotides read TGTGCCAGCAGCTTGCAGGGGCTGACTGAAGCTTTCTTT.